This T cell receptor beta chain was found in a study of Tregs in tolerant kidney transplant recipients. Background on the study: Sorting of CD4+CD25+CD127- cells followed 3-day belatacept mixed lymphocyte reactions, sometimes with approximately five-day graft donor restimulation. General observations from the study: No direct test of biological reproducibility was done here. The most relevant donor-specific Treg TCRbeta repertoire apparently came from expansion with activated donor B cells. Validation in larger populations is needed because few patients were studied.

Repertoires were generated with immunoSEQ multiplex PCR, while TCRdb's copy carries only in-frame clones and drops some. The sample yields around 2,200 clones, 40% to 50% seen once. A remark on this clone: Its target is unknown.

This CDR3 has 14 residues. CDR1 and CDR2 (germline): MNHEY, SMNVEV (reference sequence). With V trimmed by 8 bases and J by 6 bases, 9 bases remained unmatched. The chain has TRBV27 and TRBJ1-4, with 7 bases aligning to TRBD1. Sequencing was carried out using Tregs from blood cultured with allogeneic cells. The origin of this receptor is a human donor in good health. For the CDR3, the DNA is TGTGCCAGCCAGAAACGACAGGGAGATGAAAAACTGTTTTTT. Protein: CASQKRQGDEKLFF.